These 18 T cell receptor beta chains were all obtained from the same sample, sequenced in a study of Ad26.COV2.S vaccination and SARS-CoV-2 variants. Profiling relied on immunoSEQ multiplex PCR, and the TCRdb table lists in-frame clones only, not all of them. The sample lists roughly 240,000 clones, roughly 90% occurring once. Stated treatment: around 19 received Ad26.COV2.S at low or high dose, single or two shots; 5 received placebo; per-sample allocation not given. At day 63 after the first vaccine or placebo injection, samples were drawn. Sequences were derived from peripheral blood, sampled in a trial of Ad26.COV2.S vaccine versus placebo. The receptors here all came from a person aged 18-60 years who received the Ad26.COV2.S COVID-19 vaccine or a placebo.

The chain links TRBV6-2 or TRBV6-3 to TRBJ2-7; D possibly corresponds to TRBD2 (6 bases). Trimming took off 2 bases at V and 0 bases at J, with 11 bases between the two ends. This CDR3 region has 15 residues. CDR1 is MNHEY, CDR2 SVGEGT, per germline. The CDR3 DNA reads TGTGCCAGCAGTTACAGCGGGCCTCTCTCCTACGAGCAGTACTTC. Translated, it gives CASSYSGPLSYEQYF.

This rearrangement joins TRBV10-1 to TRBJ2-7, with D possibly matching TRBD2 (5 bases). The germline V gene has CDR1 WNHNN and CDR2 SYGVQD (reference sequence). Trimming shortened V by 2 bases and J by 0 bases, and 5 bases separated the two germline ends. This CDR3 has 13 amino acids. In nucleotides, the CDR3 is TGCGCCAGCAGTGAGGCGGGCTCCTACGAGCAGTACTTC. Translated, it gives CASSEAGSYEQYF.

This chain joins TRBV19 and TRBJ2-3; D is undetermined. The germline V gene encodes CDR1 LNHDA and CDR2 SQIVND (reference sequence). V was shortened by 2 bases and J by 6 bases, with 15 bases between the two germline ends. The CDR3 covers 15 residues. CDR3 region: CASSIFTHPGDTQYF. In DNA form, the CDR3 reads TGTGCCAGTAGTATATTCACCCACCCCGGGGATACGCAGTATTTT.

This clone was observed a single time. This rearrangement joins TRBV20-1 to TRBJ2-5, with a possible D match to TRBD1 (5 bases). Deletions cut 7 bases from V and 4 bases from J, with 10 bases between. The CDR3 contains 11 residues. Germline CDR1 and CDR2: DFQATT and SNEGSKA (reference sequence). In DNA form, the CDR3 reads TGCAGTGGGAAGACAGCAGAGACCCAGTACTTC. It translates to CSGKTAETQYF.

The genes are TRBV25-1 and TRBJ2-1, with D uncertain. Germline CDR1 and CDR2: MGHDK and SYGVNS. The CDR3 has 13 residues. V was trimmed by 2 bases and J by 8 bases, leaving 10 bases between them. CDR3 in amino acids: CASSEAESHEQFF. The CDR3 DNA reads TGTGCCAGCAGTGAAGCGGAGAGTCATGAGCAGTTCTTC.

The chain employs TRBV19 and TRBJ2-6; tentatively, D is TRBD1 (5 bases). V lost 1 base to trimming and J lost 2 bases, with 6 bases between them. CDR3 length: 15 amino acids. Germline values: CDR1 LNHDA, CDR2 SQIVND (reference sequence). The CDR3 DNA is TGTGCCAGTAGTATAGTAGGGGCTGGGGCCAACGTCCTGACTTTC. Its translation: CASSIVGAGANVLTF.

This chain joins TRBV6-2 or TRBV6-3 and TRBJ2-3; either TRBD1 or TRBD2 may fit D (5 bases each). The CDR3 loop spans 15 amino acids. Trimming shortened V by 2 bases and J by 0 bases, and 9 bases separated the two germline ends. Germline values: CDR1 MNHEY, CDR2 SVGEGT. The CDR3 DNA reads TGTGCCAGCAGTTACGAGGGGCGTAGCACAGATACGCAGTATTTT. Translation: CASSYEGRSTDTQYF.

The gene calls are TRBV28 and TRBJ2-3; D assignment may be TRBD1 or TRBD2 (6 bases each). CDR1 MDHEN and CDR2 SYDVKM come from the germline V gene. V dropped 5 bases and J dropped 4 bases, with 7 bases sitting between them. There are 12 residues in the CDR3. DNA for the CDR3: TGTGCCAGCAGTCGGGGGCCAGATACGCAGTATTTT. Protein product: CASSRGPDTQYF.

The chain links TRBV9 to TRBJ1-1, with D perhaps matching TRBD1 (5 bases). The CDR3 runs to 14 residues. CDR1 is SGDLS and CDR2 is YYNGEE in the germline V gene. The V end was cut by 0 bases, the J end by 4 bases, with 10 bases between. CDR3 sequence (DNA): TGTGCCAGCAGCGTAGGGGGCGCGAGCACTGAAGCTTTCTTT. The encoded protein is CASSVGGASTEAFF.

V is TRBV10-3 and J is TRBJ2-3, with TRBD1 matching 10 bases. The J segment lost 5 bases and the V segment lost 4 bases, leaving 6 bases of the junction unmatched. The CDR3 is 15 residues long. CDR1 is ENHRY, CDR2 SYGVKD, per germline. This CDR3 reads CAISARDRGIDTQYF. DNA for the CDR3: TGTGCCATCAGTGCAAGGGACAGGGGTATAGATACGCAGTATTTT.

This chain connects TRBV11-2 to TRBJ2-1; D remains ambiguous. The CDR3 length is 12 residues. Between the trimmed V and J ends, which lost 1 base and 4 bases, there was a span of 2 bases. Germline loops: CDR1 SGHAT, CDR2 FQNNGV. The CDR3 reads CASSLVYNEQFF. DNA of the CDR3: TGTGCCAGCAGCTTAGTTTACAATGAGCAGTTCTTC.

For this clone: An end of the junction differs from the germline gene, which may be a read error. This chain links TRBV6-5 with TRBJ1-1; the D gene is possibly TRBD1 (5 bases). There are 13 residues in the CDR3. Germline CDR1 is MNHEY and CDR2 is SVGAGI. The CDR3 loop is CASSQPGNAEAFF. The CDR3 nucleotides read TGTGCCAGCAGCCAACCAGGGAACGCTGAAGCTTTCTTT.

This rearrangement joins TRBV30 to TRBJ1-6; no clear D. The germline V gene encodes CDR1 GTSNPN and CDR2 SVGIG (reference sequence). Trimming shortened V by 8 bases and J by 0 bases, and 8 bases separated the two germline ends. The CDR3 is made up of 13 amino acids. CDR3 residues: CASGLSYNSPLHF. For the CDR3, the DNA is TGTGCCAGCGGGCTCTCCTATAATTCACCCCTCCACTTT.

This clone has a single count. This chain joins TRBV30 and TRBJ2-3; maybe TRBD1 (5 bases). Germline V CDR1 and CDR2: GTSNPN, SVGIG (reference sequence). Trimming removed 4 bases from V and 0 bases from J, with 11 bases in between. The CDR3 length is 14 residues. The CDR3 nucleotides are TGTGCCTGGACGCTCAGGGCTAGCACAGATACGCAGTATTTT. This sequence encodes CAWTLRASTDTQYF.

This clone appeared once. The J gene is TRBJ2-3, the V gene TRBV4-2; weak D call: TRBD2 (6 bases). V was pared by 0 bases and J by 3 bases, with 7 bases between. This CDR3 region has 14 residues. Germline CDR1 reads LGHNA; CDR2 reads YNFKEQ. CDR3 nucleotides: TGTGCCAGCAGCCAAGATCGGGGGACAGATACGCAGTATTTT. This codes for CASSQDRGTDTQYF.

V usage is TRBV9 and J usage is TRBJ2-3; D possibly corresponds to TRBD1 (5 bases). Germline V gene sequence: CDR1 SGDLS, CDR2 YYNGEE. This CDR3 spans 14 amino acids. V was clipped by 0 bases and J by 3 bases, with 8 bases between them. DNA of the CDR3: TGTGCCAGCAGCGTAGCTCAGGGAACAGATACGCAGTATTTT. Translating it yields CASSVAQGTDTQYF.

V usage is TRBV4-1 and J usage is TRBJ1-1; weak D call: TRBD1 (6 bases). Per the germline V gene, CDR1 is MGHRA and CDR2 is YSYEKL. Deletions cut 0 bases from V and 3 bases from J, with 11 bases between. The CDR3 length is 15 residues. CDR3: CASSQEAGADTEAFF. Written as DNA, the CDR3 is TGCGCCAGCAGCCAAGAGGCAGGGGCGGACACTGAAGCTTTCTTT.

The CDR3 DNA reads TGCAGCGTGGAACAGGGGTCTGGCTACACCTTC. It encodes CSVEQGSGYTF. The J gene is TRBJ1-2, the V gene TRBV29-1, with 7 bases fitting TRBD1. V gave up 6 bases and J gave up 7 bases; unmatched junction bases: 5. The CDR3 contains 11 residues. Germline-derived CDR1 and CDR2 are SQVTM and ANQGSEA. Combining the CDR3 with reference TRBV29-1 and TRBJ1-2 gives the whole variable domain SAVISQKPSRDICQRGTSLTIQCQVDSQVTMMFWYRQQPGQSLTLIATANQGSEATYESGFVIDKFPISRPNLTFSTLTVSNMSPEDSSIYLCSVEQGSGYTFGSGTRLTVV.